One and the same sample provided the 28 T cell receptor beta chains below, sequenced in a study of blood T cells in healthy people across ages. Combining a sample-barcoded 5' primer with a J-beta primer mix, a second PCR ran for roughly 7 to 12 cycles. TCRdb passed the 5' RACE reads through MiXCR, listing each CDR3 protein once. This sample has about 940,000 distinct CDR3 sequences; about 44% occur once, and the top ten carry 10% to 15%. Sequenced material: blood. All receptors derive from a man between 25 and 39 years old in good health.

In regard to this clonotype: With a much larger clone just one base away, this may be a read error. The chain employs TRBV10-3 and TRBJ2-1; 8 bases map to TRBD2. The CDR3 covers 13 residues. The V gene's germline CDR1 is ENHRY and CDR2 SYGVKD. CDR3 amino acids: CAISPGLGNGQFF. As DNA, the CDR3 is TGTGCCATAAGCCCGGGACTAGGTAATGGGCAGTTCTTC.

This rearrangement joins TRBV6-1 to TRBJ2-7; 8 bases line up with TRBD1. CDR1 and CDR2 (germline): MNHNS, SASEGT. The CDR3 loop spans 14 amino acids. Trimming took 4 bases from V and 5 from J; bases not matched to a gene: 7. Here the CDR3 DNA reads TGTGCCAGCAGTGTAGGACAGGGTGGCGACGAGCAGTACTTC. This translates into CASSVGQGGDEQYF.

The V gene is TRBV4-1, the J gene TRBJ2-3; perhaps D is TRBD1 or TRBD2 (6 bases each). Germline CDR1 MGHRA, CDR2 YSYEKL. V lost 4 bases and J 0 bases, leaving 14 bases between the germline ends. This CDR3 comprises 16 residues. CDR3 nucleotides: TGCGCCAGCAGCCCCATTTGGGGGGCTAGCACAGATACGCAGTATTTT. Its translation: CASSPIWGASTDTQYF.

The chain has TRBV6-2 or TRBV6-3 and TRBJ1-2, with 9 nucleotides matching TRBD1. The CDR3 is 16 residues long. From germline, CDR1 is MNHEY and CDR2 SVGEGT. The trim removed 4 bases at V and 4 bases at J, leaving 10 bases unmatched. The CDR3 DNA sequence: TGTGCCAGCAGTTGGTTTACAGGGGGCGCCAGCTATGGCTACACCTTC. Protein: CASSWFTGGASYGYTF.

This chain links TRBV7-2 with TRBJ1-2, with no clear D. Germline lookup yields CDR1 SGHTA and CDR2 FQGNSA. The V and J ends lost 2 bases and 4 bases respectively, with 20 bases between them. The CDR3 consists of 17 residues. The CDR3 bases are TGTGCCAGCAGCTTATCACCTAGCAAGCCCTTTAGCTATGGCTACACCTTC. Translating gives CASSLSPSKPFSYGYTF.

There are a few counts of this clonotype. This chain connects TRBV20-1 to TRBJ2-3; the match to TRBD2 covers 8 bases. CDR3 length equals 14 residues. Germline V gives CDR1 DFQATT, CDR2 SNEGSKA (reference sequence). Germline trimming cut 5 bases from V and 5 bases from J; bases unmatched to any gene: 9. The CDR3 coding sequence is TGCAGTGCTCCAAGTAGCGGGGCCGTAGATACGCAGTATTTT. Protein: CSAPSSGAVDTQYF.

The CDR3: CASSQPFGQGIKIAGELFF. DNA of the CDR3: TGCGCCAGCAGCCAACCCTTCGGGCAGGGAATTAAGATTGCCGGGGAGCTGTTTTTT. This sequence joins TRBV4-1 and TRBJ2-2, with a weak D call TRBD1 (5 bases). The CDR3 runs to 19 residues. Looked up from germline, CDR1 is MGHRA and CDR2 is YSYEKL. V was clipped by 2 bases and J by 6 bases, with 25 bases between them.

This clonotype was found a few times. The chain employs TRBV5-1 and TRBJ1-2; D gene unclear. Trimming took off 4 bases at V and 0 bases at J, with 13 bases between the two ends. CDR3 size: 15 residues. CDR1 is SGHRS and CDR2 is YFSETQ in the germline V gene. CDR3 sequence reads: CASSETTGANYGYTF. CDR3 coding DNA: TGCGCCAGCAGCGAAACGACGGGAGCTAACTATGGCTACACCTTC.

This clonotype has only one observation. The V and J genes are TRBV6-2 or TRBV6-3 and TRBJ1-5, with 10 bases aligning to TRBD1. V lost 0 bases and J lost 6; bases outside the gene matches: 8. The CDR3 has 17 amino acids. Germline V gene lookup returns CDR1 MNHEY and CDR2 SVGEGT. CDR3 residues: CASSYSWTGGSGQPQHF. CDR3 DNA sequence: TGTGCCAGCAGTTACTCATGGACAGGGGGATCGGGTCAGCCCCAGCATTTT.

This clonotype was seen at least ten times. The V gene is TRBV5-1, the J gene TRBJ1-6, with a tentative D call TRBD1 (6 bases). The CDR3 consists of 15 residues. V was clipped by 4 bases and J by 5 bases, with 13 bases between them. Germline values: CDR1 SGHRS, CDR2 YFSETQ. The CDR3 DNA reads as TGCGCCAGCAGCCTGAGACAGGCTGATAATTCACCCCTCCACTTT. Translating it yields CASSLRQADNSPLHF. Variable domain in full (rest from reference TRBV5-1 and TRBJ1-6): KAGVTQTPRYLIKTRGQQVTLSCSPISGHRSVSWYQQTPGQGLQFLFEYFSETQRNKGNFPGRFSGRQFSNSRSEMNVSTLELGDSALYLCASSLRQADNSPLHFGNGTRLTVT.

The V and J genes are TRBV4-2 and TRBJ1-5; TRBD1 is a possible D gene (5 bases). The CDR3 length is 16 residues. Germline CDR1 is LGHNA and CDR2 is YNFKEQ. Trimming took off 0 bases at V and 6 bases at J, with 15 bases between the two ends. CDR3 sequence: CASSQDRGEVFQPQHF. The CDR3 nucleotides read TGTGCCAGCAGCCAAGATCGGGGGGAGGTTTTTCAGCCCCAGCATTTT.

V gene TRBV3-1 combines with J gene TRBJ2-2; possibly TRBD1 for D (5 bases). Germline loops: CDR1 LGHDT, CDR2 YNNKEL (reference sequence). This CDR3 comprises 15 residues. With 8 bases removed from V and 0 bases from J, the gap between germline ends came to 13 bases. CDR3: CASDPGHSNTGELFF. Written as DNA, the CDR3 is TGTGCCAGCGACCCAGGGCACTCGAACACCGGGGAGCTGTTTTTT.

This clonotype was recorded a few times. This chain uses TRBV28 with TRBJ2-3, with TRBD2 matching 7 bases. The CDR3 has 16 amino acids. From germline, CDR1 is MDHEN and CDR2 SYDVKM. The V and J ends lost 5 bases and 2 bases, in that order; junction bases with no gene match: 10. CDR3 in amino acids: CASSRSGGSSTDTQYF. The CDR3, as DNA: TGTGCCAGCAGTCGCTCCGGGGGGTCCTCCACAGATACGCAGTATTTT.

Written as DNA, the CDR3 is TGTGCCAGCAGCCCTAGCGGGGGGACGAACACCGGGGAGCTGTTTTTT. Protein product: CASSPSGGTNTGELFF. The rearrangement joins TRBV4-2 to TRBJ2-2; 11 positions match TRBD2. The CDR3 is 16 amino acids. Looked up from germline, CDR1 is LGHNA and CDR2 is YNFKEQ. V lost 4 bases to trimming and J lost 0 bases; unmatched junction nucleotides: 1.

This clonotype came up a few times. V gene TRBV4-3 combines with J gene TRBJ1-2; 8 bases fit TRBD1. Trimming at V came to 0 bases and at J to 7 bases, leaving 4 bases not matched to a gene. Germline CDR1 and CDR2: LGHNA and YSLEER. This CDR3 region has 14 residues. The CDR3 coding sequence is TGCGCCAGCAGCCAAGATACAGGGGGTAGTGGCTACACCTTC. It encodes CASSQDTGGSGYTF.

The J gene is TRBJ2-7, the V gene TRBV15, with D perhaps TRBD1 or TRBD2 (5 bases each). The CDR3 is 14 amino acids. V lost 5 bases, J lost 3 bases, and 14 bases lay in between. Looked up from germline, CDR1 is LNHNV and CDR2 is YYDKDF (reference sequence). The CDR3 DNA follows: TGTGCCACCAGCTTAAACACGGGGCTCTACGAGCAGTACTTC. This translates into CATSLNTGLYEQYF.

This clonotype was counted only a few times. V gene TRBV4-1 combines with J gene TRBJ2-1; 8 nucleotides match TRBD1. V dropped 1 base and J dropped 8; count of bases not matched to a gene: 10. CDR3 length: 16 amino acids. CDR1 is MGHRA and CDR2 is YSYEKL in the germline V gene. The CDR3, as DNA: TGCGCCAGCAGCCAAGCTCTGACAGGGGCCGACGATGAGCAGTTCTTC. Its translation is CASSQALTGADDEQFF.

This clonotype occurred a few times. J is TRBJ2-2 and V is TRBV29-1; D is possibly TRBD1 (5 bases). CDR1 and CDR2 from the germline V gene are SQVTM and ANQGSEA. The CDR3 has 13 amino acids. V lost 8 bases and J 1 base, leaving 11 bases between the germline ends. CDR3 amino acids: CSHAGQNTGELFF. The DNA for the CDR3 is TGCAGCCATGCTGGACAGAACACCGGGGAGCTGTTTTTT.

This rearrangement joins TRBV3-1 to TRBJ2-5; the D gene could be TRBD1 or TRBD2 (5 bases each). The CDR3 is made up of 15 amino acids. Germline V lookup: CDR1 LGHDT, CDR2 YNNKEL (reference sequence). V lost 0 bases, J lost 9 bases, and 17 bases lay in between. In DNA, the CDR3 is TGTGCCAGCAGCCAAGACGTCGTCCGGGGCCAGGCCCAGTACTTC. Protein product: CASSQDVVRGQAQYF.

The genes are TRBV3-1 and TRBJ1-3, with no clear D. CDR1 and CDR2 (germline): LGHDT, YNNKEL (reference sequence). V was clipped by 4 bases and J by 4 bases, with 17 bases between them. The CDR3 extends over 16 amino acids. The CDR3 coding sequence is TGTGCCAGCAGCCGGGGTGCAGGCTCGCCCGGAAACACCATATATTTT. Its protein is CASSRGAGSPGNTIYF.

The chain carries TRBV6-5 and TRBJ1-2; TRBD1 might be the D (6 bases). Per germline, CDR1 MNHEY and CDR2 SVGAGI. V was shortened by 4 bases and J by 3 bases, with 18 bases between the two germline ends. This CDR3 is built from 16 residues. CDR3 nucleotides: TGTGCCAGCAGTTCCCTCCGGGCAGGGGATGACTATGGCTACACCTTC. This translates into CASSSLRAGDDYGYTF.

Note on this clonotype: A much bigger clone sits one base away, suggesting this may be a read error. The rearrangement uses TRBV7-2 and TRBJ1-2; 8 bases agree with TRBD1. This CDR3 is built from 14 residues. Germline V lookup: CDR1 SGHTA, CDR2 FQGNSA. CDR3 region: CVSSLVQGEDGYTF. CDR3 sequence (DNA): TGTGTCAGCAGCTTAGTACAGGGGGAGGATGGCTACACCTTC.

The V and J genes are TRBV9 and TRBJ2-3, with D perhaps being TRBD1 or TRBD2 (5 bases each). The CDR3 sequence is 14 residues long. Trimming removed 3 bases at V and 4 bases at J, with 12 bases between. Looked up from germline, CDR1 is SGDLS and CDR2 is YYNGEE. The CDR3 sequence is CASSAFLGADTQYF. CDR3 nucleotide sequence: TGTGCCAGCAGCGCTTTTTTGGGGGCAGATACGCAGTATTTT. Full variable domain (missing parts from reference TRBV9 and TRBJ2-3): DSGVTQTPKHLITATGQRVTLRCSPRSGDLSVYWYQQSLDQGLQFLIQYYNGEERAKGNILERFSAQQFPDLHSELNLSSLELGDSALYFCASSAFLGADTQYFGPGTRLTVL.

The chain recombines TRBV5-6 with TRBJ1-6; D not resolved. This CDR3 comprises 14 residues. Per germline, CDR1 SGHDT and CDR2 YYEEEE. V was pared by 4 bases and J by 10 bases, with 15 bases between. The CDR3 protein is CASSQTFTGSPLHF. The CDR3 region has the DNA TGTGCCAGCAGCCAGACATTCACGGGGTCACCCCTCCACTTT.

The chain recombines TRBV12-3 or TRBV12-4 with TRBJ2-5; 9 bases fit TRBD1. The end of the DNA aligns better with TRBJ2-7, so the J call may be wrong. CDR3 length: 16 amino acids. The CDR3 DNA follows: TGTGCCAGCACCATCTCGCGAGGGGACAGGGACCACGAGCAGTACTTC. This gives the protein CASTISRGDRDHEQYF.

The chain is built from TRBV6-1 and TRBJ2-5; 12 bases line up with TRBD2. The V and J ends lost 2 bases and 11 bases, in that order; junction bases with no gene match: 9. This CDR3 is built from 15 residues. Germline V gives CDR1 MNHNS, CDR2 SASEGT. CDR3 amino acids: CASSETSGGYNEQYF. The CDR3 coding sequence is TGTGCCAGCAGTGAAACTAGCGGGGGGTACAATGAGCAGTACTTC.

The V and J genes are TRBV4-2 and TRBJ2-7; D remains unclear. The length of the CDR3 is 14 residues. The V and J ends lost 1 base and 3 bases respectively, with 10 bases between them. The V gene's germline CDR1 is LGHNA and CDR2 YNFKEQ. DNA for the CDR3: TGTGCCAGCAGCCAAGCGACTGCAGACTACGAGCAGTACTTC. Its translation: CASSQATADYEQYF.

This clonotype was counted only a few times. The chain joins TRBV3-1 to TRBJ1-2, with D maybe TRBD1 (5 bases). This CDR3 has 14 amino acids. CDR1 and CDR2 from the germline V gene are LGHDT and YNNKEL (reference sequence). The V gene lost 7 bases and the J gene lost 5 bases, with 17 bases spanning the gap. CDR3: CASTLSSGRYGYTF. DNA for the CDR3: TGTGCCAGCACCCTTTCATCAGGGAGGTATGGCTACACCTTC.